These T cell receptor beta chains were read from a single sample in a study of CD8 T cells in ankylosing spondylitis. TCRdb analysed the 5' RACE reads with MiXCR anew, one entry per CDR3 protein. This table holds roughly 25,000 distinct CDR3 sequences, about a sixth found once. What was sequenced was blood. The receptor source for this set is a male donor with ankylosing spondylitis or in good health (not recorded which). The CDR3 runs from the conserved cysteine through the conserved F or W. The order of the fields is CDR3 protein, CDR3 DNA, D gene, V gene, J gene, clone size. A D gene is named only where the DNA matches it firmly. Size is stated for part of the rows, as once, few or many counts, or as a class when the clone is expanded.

CDR3: CASSQTGTLNIQYF
DNA: TGTGCCAGCAGCCAGACAGGCACGTTAAACATTCAGTACTTC
D: NA
V: TRBV7-9
J: TRBJ2-4
size: many

CDR3: CASSLGLGVGDEQFF
DNA: TGTGCCAGCAGCTTAGGGCTAGGGGTCGGCGATGAGCAGTTCTTC
D: NA
V: TRBV7-6
J: TRBJ2-1
size: NA

CDR3: CASSIDPGRSNQPQHF
DNA: TGTGCCAGTAGTATAGATCCCGGCAGGAGCAATCAGCCCCAGCATTTT
D: NA
V: TRBV19
J: TRBJ1-5
size: few

CDR3: CASSFIKYRAYEQYF
DNA: TGTGCCAGCAGTTTCATCAAATACAGGGCTTACGAGCAGTACTTC
D: NA
V: TRBV12-3/TRBV12-4
J: TRBJ2-7
size: NA

CDR3: CASSLGGGLETQYF
DNA: TGTGCCAGCAGCTTGGGAGGGGGCCTCGAGACCCAGTACTTC
D: TRBD1
V: TRBV5-6
J: TRBJ2-5
size: many

CDR3: CASSYSSSTDTQYF
DNA: TGTGCCAGCAGCTACTCTTCTAGCACAGATACGCAGTATTTT
D: NA
V: TRBV7-9
J: TRBJ2-3
size: NA

CDR3: CASSPTSGSHEQFF
DNA: TGCGCCAGCAGCCCGACTAGCGGGAGCCATGAGCAGTTCTTC
D: TRBD2
V: TRBV5-1
J: TRBJ2-1
size: NA

CDR3: CSVGRGETQYF
DNA: TGCAGCGTTGGGAGGGGAGAGACCCAGTACTTC
D: NA
V: TRBV29-1
J: TRBJ2-5
size: NA

CDR3: CASRPGGGTGIYEQFF
DNA: TGTGCCAGCAGACCGGGGGGAGGGACAGGGATATATGAGCAGTTCTTC
D: TRBD1
V: TRBV27
J: TRBJ2-1
size: few

CDR3: CASSRGSAESGEQFF
DNA: TGTGCCAGCAGCAGGGGATCAGCGGAATCCGGTGAGCAGTTCTTC
D: NA
V: TRBV7-3
J: TRBJ2-1
size: NA

CDR3: CASRVTGELFF
DNA: TGTGCCAGTAGGGTCACCGGGGAGCTGTTTTTT
D: NA
V: TRBV19
J: TRBJ2-2
size: few

CDR3: CASSLAGLALYEQYF
DNA: TGTGCCAGCAGCTTAGCGGGGCTAGCCTTGTACGAGCAGTACTTC
D: NA
V: TRBV7-2
J: TRBJ2-7
size: NA

CDR3: CASSGRNTEGTQYF
DNA: TGTGCCAGCAGCGGTCGAAACACCGAAGGGACCCAGTACTTC
D: NA
V: TRBV5-4
J: TRBJ2-5
size: NA

CDR3: CSVIQGDGTQYF
DNA: TGCAGCGTTATACAGGGGGACGGGACCCAGTACTTC
D: TRBD1
V: TRBV29-1
J: TRBJ2-5
size: NA

CDR3: CSVEGTSGNTGELFF
DNA: TGCAGCGTTGAAGGTACTAGCGGGAACACCGGGGAGCTGTTTTTT
D: TRBD2
V: TRBV29-1
J: TRBJ2-2
size: NA

CDR3: CSARKGREWYNEQFF
DNA: TGCAGTGCGCGGAAGGGGCGGGAGTGGTACAATGAGCAGTTCTTC
D: TRBD2
V: TRBV20-1
J: TRBJ2-1
size: many

CDR3: CATLGQPSNQPQHF
DNA: TGTGCCACCTTGGGACAGCCTAGCAATCAGCCCCAGCATTTT
D: TRBD1
V: TRBV28
J: TRBJ1-5
size: few

CDR3: CSARDTGERQPQHF
DNA: TGCAGTGCTAGAGATACAGGGGAGCGTCAGCCCCAGCATTTT
D: TRBD1
V: TRBV20-1
J: TRBJ1-5
size: few

CDR3: CAIGQGQETQYF
DNA: TGTGCCATTGGACAGGGCCAAGAGACCCAGTACTTC
D: TRBD1
V: TRBV10-3
J: TRBJ2-5
size: NA

CDR3: CASSLVPNPTDTQYF
DNA: TGTGCCAGCAGCTTAGTTCCGAACCCCACAGATACGCAGTATTTT
D: NA
V: TRBV11-2
J: TRBJ2-3
size: many

CDR3: CASSPSFWQQETQYF
DNA: TGCGCCAGCAGCCCCTCGTTTTGGCAGCAAGAGACCCAGTACTTC
D: NA
V: TRBV5-1
J: TRBJ2-5
size: NA

CDR3: CATSSRQGLALQPQHF
DNA: TGTGCCACCAGCAGCAGACAGGGGTTGGCGTTACAGCCCCAGCATTTT
D: TRBD1
V: TRBV15
J: TRBJ1-5
size: few

CDR3: CASSPMAGNTEAFF
DNA: TGCGCCAGCAGCCCAATGGCGGGGAACACTGAAGCTTTCTTT
D: NA
V: TRBV5-1
J: TRBJ1-1
size: many

CDR3: CASRPPGQAGEKLFF
DNA: TGTGCCAGCAGACCTCCGGGACAGGCAGGGGAAAAACTGTTTTTT
D: TRBD1
V: TRBV28
J: TRBJ1-4
size: NA

CDR3: CASSQLDQRGNEQFF
DNA: TGCGCCAGCAGCCAGTTAGATCAGCGGGGCAATGAGCAGTTCTTC
D: TRBD2
V: TRBV4-1
J: TRBJ2-1
size: many

CDR3: CSAHGQGNTEAFF
DNA: TGCAGCGCACATGGACAGGGGAACACTGAAGCTTTCTTT
D: TRBD1
V: TRBV29-1
J: TRBJ1-1
size: NA

CDR3: CSASSLAGSYNEQFF
DNA: TGCAGTGCTAGTAGCCTAGCGGGTTCTTACAATGAGCAGTTCTTC
D: TRBD2
V: TRBV20-1
J: TRBJ2-1
size: few

CDR3: CASSLEGRNIQYF
DNA: TGTGCCAGCAGCTTGGAGGGACGAAACATTCAGTACTTC
D: NA
V: TRBV11-1
J: TRBJ2-4
size: NA